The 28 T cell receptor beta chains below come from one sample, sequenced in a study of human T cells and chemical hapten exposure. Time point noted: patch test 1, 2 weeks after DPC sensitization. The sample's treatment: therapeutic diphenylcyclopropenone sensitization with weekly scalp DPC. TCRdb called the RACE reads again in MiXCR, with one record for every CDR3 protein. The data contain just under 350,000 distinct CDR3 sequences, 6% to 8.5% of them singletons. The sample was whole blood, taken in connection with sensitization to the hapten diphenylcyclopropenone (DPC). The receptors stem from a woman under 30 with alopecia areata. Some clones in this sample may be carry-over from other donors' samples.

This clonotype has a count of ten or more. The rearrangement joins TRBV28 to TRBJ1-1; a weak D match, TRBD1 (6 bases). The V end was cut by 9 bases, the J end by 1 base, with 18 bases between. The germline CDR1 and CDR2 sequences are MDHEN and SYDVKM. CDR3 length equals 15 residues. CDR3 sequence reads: CASLGGGVGNTEAFF. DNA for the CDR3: TGTGCCAGTCTGGGGGGGGGCGTGGGGAACACTGAAGCTTTCTTT.

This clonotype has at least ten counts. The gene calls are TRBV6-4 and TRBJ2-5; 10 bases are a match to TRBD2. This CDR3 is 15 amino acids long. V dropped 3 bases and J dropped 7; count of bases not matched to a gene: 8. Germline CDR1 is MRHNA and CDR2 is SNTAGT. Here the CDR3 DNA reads TGTGCCAGCAGTGAACTAGCGGGGACCAAATCGACCCAGTACTTC. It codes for CASSELAGTKSTQYF.

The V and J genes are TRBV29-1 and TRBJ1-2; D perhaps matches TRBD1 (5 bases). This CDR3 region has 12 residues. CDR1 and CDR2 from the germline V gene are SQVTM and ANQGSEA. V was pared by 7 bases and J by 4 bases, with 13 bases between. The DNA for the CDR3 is TGCAGCGCATGGACAACTCGCTATGGCTACACCTTC. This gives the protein CSAWTTRYGYTF.

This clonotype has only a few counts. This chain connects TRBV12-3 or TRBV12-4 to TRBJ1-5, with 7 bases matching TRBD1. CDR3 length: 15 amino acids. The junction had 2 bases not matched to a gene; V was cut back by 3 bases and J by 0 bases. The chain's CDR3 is CASSLDRYSNQPQHF. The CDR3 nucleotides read TGTGCCAGCAGTTTGGACAGGTATAGCAATCAGCCCCAGCATTTT.

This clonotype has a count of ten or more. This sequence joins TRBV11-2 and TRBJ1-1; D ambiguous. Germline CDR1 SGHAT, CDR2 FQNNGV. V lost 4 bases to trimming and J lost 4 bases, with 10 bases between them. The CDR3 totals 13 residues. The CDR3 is CASSSPDSTEAFF. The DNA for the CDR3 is TGTGCCAGCAGCTCCCCTGATTCCACTGAAGCTTTCTTT.

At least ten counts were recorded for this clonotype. CDR3 protein: CASSFRGADYGYTF. The CDR3 coding sequence is TGTGCCAGCAGTTTCAGGGGGGCGGACTATGGCTACACCTTC. V is TRBV12-3 or TRBV12-4 and J is TRBJ1-2; 7 bases match TRBD1. The CDR3 has 14 residues. V gave up 3 bases and J gave up 3 bases; unmatched junction bases: 4.

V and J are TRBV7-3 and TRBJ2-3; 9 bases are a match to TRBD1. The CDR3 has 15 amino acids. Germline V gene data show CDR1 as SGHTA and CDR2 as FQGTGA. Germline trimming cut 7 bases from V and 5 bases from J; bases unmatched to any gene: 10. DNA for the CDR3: TGTGCCAGCACCTTGACAGGGGGTGGTGGAGATACGCAGTATTTT. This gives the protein CASTLTGGGGDTQYF.

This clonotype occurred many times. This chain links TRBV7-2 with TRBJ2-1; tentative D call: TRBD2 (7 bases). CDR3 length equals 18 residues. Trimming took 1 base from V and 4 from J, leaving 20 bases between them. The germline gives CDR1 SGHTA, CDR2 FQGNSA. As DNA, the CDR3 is TGTGCCAGCAGCTTAGAGCCCCTCCGGCGGGGGCCGTACAATGAGCAGTTCTTC. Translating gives CASSLEPLRRGPYNEQFF. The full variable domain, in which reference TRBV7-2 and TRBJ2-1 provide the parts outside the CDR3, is GAGVSQSPSNKVTEKGKDVELRCDPISGHTALYWYRQSLGQGLEFLIYFQGNSAPDKSGLPSDRFSAERTGGSVSTLTIQRTQQEDSAVYLCASSLEPLRRGPYNEQFFGPGTRLTVL.

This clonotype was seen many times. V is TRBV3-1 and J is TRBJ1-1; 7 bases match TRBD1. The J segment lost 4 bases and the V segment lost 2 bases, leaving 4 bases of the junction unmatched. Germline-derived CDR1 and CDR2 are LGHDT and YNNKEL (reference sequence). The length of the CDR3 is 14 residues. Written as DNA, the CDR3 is TGTGCCAGCAGCCAACGACAGGGCAGCACTGAAGCTTTCTTT. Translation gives CASSQRQGSTEAFF.

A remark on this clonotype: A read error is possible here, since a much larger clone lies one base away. CDR3 protein: CASSPVTGITVAFF. CDR3 DNA: TGCGCCAGCAGCCCCGTGACAGGGATAACTGTAGCTTTCTTT. The chain combines TRBV5-1 with TRBJ1-1; 7 bases are a match to TRBD1. Looked up from germline, CDR1 is SGHRS and CDR2 is YFSETQ. This CDR3 region has 14 residues.

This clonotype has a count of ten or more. In DNA form, the CDR3 reads TGTGCCAGCCTAGCGGGGGCCCAAGGCTATACGCAGTATTTT. Translating gives CASLAGAQGYTQYF. This sequence joins TRBV6-6 and TRBJ2-3, with 10 bases aligning to TRBD2. This CDR3 is built from 14 residues. V shed 8 bases and J 7 bases; nucleotides not matched to a gene: 9. CDR1 MNHNY and CDR2 SVGAGI come from the germline V gene (reference sequence).

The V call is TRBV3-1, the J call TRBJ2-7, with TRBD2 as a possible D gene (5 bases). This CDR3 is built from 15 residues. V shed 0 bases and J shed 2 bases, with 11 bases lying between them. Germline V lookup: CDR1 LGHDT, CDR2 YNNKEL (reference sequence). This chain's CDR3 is CASSQDPDLTYEQYF. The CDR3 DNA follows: TGTGCCAGCAGCCAAGACCCGGACTTAACCTACGAGCAGTACTTC.

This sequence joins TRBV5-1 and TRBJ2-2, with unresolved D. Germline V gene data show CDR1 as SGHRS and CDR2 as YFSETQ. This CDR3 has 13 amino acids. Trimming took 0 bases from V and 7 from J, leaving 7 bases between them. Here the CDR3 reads CASSLAVDGELFF. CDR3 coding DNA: TGCGCCAGCAGCTTGGCCGTGGACGGGGAGCTGTTTTTT.

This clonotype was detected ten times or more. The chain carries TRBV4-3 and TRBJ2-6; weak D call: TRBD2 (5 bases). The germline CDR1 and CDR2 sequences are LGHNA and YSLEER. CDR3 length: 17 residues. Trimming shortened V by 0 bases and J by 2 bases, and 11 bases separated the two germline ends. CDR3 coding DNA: TGCGCCAGCAGCCAAGATAAGCCCGGGACTGGGGCCAACGTCCTGACTTTC. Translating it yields CASSQDKPGTGANVLTF.

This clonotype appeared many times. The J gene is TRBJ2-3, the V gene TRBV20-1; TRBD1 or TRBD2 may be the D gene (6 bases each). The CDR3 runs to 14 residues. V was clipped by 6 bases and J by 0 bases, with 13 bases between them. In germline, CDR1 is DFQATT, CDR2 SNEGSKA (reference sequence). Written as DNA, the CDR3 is TGCAGTGCCCGGGGGCCCGAAAGCACAGATACGCAGTATTTT. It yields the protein CSARGPESTDTQYF.

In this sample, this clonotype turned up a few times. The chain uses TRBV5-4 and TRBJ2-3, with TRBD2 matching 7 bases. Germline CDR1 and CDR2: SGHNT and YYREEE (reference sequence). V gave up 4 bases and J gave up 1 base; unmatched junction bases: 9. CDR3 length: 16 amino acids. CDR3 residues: CASSPTGGTGTDTQYF. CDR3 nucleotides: TGTGCCAGCAGCCCCACCGGGGGGACTGGCACAGATACGCAGTATTTT.

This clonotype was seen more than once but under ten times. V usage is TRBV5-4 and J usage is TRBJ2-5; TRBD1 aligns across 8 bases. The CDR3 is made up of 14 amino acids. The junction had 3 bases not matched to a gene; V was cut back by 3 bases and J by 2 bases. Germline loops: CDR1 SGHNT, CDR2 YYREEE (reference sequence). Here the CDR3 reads CASSYRDRQETQYF. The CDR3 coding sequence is TGTGCCAGCAGCTACCGGGACAGGCAAGAGACCCAGTACTTC.

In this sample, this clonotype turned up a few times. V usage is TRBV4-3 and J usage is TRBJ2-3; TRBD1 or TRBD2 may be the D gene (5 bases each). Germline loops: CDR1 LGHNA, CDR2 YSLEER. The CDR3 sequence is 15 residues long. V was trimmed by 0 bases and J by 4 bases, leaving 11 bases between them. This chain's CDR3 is CASSQDFGGADTQYF. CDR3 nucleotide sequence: TGCGCCAGCAGCCAAGATTTTGGGGGTGCAGATACGCAGTATTTT.

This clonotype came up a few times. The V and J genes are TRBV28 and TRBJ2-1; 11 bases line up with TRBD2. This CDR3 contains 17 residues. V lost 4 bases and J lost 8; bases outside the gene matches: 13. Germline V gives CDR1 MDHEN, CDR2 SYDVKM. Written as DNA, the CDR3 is TGTGCCAGCAGTTCCGCCTTACTAGCGGGGGACGAGGATGAGCAGTTCTTC. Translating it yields CASSSALLAGDEDEQFF.

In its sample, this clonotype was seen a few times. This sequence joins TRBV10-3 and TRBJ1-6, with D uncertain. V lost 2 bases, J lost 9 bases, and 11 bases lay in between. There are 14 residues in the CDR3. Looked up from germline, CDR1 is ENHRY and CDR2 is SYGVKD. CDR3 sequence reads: CAISEESSGSPLHF. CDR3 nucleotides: TGTGCCATCAGTGAGGAGAGCTCTGGTTCACCCCTCCACTTT.

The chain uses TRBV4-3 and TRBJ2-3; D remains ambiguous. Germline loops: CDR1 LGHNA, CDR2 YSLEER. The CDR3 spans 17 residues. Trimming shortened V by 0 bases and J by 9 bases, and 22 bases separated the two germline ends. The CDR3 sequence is CASSQDRSYGSWGTQYF. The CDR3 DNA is TGCGCCAGCAGCCAAGATCGGTCTTACGGTAGTTGGGGAACGCAGTATTTT.

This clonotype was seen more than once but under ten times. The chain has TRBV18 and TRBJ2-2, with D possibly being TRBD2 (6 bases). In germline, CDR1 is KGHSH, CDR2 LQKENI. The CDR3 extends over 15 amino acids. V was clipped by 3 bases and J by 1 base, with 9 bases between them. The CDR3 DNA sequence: TGTGCCAGCTCACCGACTAGAGAGAACACCGGGGAGCTGTTTTTT. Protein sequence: CASSPTRENTGELFF.

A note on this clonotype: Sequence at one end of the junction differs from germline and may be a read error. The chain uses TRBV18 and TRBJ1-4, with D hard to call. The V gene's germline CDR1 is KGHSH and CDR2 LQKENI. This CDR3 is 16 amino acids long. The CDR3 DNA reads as TGTGCCAGCTCGCTACTCCGGGCGGCGTCTAATGTAAAACTGTTTTTT. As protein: CASSLLRAASNVKLFF. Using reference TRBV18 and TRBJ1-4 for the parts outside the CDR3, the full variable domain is NAGVMQNPRHLVRRRGQEARLRCSPMKGHSHVYWYRQLPEEGLKFMVYLQKENIIDESGMPKERFSAEFPKEGPSILRIQQVVRGDSAAYFCASSLLRAASNVKLFFGSGTQLSVL.

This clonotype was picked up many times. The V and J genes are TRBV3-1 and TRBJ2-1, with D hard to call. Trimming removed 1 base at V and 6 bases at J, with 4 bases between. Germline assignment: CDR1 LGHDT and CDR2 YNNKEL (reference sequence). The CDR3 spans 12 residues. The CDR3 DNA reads TGTGCCAGCAGCCAAGGGGGCAATGAGCAGTTCTTC. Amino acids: CASSQGGNEQFF.

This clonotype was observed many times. The CDR3 DNA reads TGCGCCAGCAGCCAAGACTCGCTAGCAATGAGCTACGAGCAGTACTTC. This encodes CASSQDSLAMSYEQYF. The chain couples TRBV4-1 to TRBJ2-7, with D possibly TRBD2 on 5 matching bases. Germline lookup yields CDR1 MGHRA and CDR2 YSYEKL. With 0 bases removed from V and 3 bases from J, the gap between germline ends came to 15 bases. This CDR3 comprises 16 residues.

Here the CDR3 reads CASSHSNAEQFF. Here the CDR3 DNA reads TGTGCCAGCAGCCACTCCAATGCGGAGCAGTTCTTC. This chain links TRBV7-9 with TRBJ2-1; D uncertain. Germline V CDR1 and CDR2: SEHNR, FQNEAQ (reference sequence). V was pared by 5 bases and J by 10 bases, with 12 bases between. The CDR3 totals 12 residues. Supplemented by reference TRBV7-9 and TRBJ2-1, the full variable domain reads DTGVSQNPRHKITKRGQNVTFRCDPISEHNRLYWYRQTLGQGPEFLTYFQNEAQLEKSRLLSDRFSAERPKGSFSTLEIQRTEQGDSAMYLCASSHSNAEQFFGPGTRLTVL.

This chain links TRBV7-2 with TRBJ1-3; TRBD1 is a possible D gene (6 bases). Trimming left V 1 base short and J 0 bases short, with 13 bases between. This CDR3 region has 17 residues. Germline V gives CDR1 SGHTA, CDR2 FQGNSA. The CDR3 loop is CASSLVGQLISGNTIYF. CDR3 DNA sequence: TGTGCCAGCAGCTTAGTCGGACAGCTTATCTCTGGAAACACCATATATTTT.

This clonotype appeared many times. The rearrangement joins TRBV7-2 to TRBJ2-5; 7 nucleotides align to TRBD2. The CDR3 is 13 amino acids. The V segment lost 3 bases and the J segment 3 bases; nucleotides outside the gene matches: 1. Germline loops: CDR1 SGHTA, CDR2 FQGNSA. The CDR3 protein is CASSFTSEETQYF. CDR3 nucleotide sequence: TGTGCCAGCAGCTTTACTAGCGAAGAGACCCAGTACTTC.